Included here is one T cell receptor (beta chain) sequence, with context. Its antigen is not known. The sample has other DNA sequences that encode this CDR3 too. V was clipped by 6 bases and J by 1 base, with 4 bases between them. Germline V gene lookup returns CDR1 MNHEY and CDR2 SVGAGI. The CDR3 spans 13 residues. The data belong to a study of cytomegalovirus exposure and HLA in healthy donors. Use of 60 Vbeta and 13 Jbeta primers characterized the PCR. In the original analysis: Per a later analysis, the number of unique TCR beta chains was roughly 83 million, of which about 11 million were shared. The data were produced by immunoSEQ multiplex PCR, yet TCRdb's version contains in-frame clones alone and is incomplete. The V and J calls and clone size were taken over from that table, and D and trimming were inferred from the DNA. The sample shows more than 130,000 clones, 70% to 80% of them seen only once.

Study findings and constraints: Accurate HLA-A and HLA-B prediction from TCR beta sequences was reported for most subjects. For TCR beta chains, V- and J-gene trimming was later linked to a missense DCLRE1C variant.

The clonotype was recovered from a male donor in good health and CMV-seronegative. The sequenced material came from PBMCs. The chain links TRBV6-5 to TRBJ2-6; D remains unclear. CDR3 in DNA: TGTGCCAGCAGACTATCTGGGGCCAACGTCCTGACTTTC. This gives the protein CASRLSGANVLTF.